This T cell receptor (beta chain) emerged from a study of T cell responses to AZD1222 COVID-19 vaccine. TCRdb keeps only in-frame clones here, not all; method: immunoSEQ multiplex PCR. This table holds more than 75,000 clones, around 90% found once. This CDR3 region has 13 residues. Looked up from germline, CDR1 is MNHNS and CDR2 is SASEGT. V was cut by 3 bases and J by 10 bases, with 10 bases left in between. Whole-study results and caveats: None of the repertoires were sampled until the peak T cell response had passed. Spike-specific TCR breadth and depth both grew after two AZD1222 doses.

Details on this clone: The antigen remains unidentified.

The chain uses TRBV6-1 and TRBJ1-6; D is unresolved. The sequence was obtained from an adult in good health. Material: peripheral blood, obtained on day 0 of AZD1222 vaccination. The CDR3 nucleotides are TGTGCCAGCAGTGAGGGTTTGAGGTCACCCCTCCACTTT. This codes for CASSEGLRSPLHF.